The present entry profiles one T cell receptor beta chain with its context. Its antigen remains unknown. The PCR ran on 60 Vbeta and 13 Jbeta primers. Study processing details: Later, an analysis found 65 million to 85 million unique TCR beta chains, and 8.5 million to 14 million of these were shared. Only in-frame clones appear in the TCRdb table, and some are missing; sequencing was by immunoSEQ multiplex PCR. The V and J calls and the clone size are those of that table, but D and trimming were determined from the DNA. The table has 200,000 or so clones, approximately 80% seen once. CDR3 size: 15 residues. With 2 bases clipped from V and 1 base from J, the junction kept 2 bases outside the gene matches. CDR1 MNHEY and CDR2 SVGAGI come from the germline V gene. This sample is drawn from a study of cytomegalovirus exposure and HLA in healthy donors. Study-level points and caveats: From TCR beta sequences, most subjects' HLA-A and HLA-B alleles were reportedly predicted accurately.

The chain is built from TRBV6-5 and TRBJ2-5; 9 bases are shared with TRBD2. The sample consisted of PBMCs. This sequence originates from a woman in her twenties or thirties in good health and CMV-seropositive. The chain's CDR3 is CASSYASGVQETQYF. CDR3 sequence (DNA): TGTGCCAGCAGTTACGCTAGCGGGGTCCAAGAGACCCAGTACTTC.